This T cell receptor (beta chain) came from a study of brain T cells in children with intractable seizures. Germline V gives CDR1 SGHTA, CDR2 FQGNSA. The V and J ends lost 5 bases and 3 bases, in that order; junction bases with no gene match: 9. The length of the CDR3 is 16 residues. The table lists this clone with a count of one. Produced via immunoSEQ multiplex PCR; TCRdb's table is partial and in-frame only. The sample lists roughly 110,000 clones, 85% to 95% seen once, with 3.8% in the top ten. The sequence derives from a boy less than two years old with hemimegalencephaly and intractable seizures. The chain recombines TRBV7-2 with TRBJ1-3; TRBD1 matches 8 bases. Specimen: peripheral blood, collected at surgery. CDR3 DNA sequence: TGTGCCAGCAGCACGGACAGGGTACGCGTTGGAAACACCATATATTTT. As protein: CASSTDRVRVGNTIYF.